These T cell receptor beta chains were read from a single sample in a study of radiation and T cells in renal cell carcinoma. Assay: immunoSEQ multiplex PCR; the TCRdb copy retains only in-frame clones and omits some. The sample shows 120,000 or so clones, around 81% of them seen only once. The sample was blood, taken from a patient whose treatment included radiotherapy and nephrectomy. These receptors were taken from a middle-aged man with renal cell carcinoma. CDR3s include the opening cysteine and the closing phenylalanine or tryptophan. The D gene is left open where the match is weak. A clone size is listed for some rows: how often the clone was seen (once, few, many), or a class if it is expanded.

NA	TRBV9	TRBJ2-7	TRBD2	CASSVAGLAQGEQYF	TGTGCCAGCAGCGTAGCAGGACTAGCCCAGGGGGAGCAGTACTTC
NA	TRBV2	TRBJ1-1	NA	CASRLGPVTEAFF	TGTGCCAGCAGGTTGGGTCCGGTCACTGAAGCTTTCTTT
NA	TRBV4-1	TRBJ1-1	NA	CASSPDGVEPMNTEAFF	TGCGCCAGCAGCCCAGACGGCGTTGAGCCGATGAACACTGAAGCTTTCTTT
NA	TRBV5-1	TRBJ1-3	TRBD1	CASSLGDRGSGNTIYF	TGCGCCAGCAGCTTGGGGGACAGGGGCTCTGGAAACACCATATATTTT
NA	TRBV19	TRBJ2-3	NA	CASSLTYGTQYF	TGTGCCAGTAGTCTGACGTATGGTACGCAGTATTTT
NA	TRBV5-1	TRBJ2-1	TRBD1	CASSQGARDNEQFF	TGCGCCAGCAGCCAGGGGGCCAGAGACAATGAGCAGTTCTTC
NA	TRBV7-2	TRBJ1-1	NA	CASSLGLTRGAFF	TGTGCCAGCAGCTTGGGGCTCACCAGAGGAGCTTTCTTT
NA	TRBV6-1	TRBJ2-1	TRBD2	CASRVTSGSRNEQFF	TGTGCCAGCAGAGTAACTAGCGGGAGTAGGAATGAGCAGTTCTTC
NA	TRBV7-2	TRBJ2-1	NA	CASSLAVGTPPNEQFF	TGTGCCAGCAGCTTAGCGGTGGGGACCCCCCCCAATGAGCAGTTCTTC
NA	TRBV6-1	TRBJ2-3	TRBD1	CASSEARGTDTDTQYF	TGTGCCAGCAGTGAAGCGAGGGGGACAGACACAGATACGCAGTATTTT
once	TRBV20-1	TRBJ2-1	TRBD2	CSAWTSGEQFF	TGCAGTGCATGGACTAGCGGTGAGCAGTTCTTC
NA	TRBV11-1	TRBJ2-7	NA	CASSFRGSHEQYF	TGTGCCAGCAGCTTCAGAGGCAGCCACGAGCAGTACTTC
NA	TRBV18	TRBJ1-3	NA	CASSPRVLSSGNTIYF	TGTGCCAGCTCACCAAGGGTTCTTAGCTCTGGAAACACCATATATTTT
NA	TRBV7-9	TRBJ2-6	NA	CASSLQGRGFAGANVLTF	TGTGCCAGCAGCTTACAGGGTCGTGGGTTCGCTGGGGCCAACGTCCTGACTTTC
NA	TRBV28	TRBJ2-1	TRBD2	CASSPGLAGVFEQFF	TGTGCCAGCAGTCCCGGACTAGCGGGAGTCTTTGAGCAGTTCTTC
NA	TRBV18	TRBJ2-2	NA	CASSPPYTGELFF	TGTGCCAGCTCACCACCTTACACCGGGGAGCTGTTTTTT
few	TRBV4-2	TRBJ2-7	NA	CASSQDLRAEQYF	TGTGCCAGCAGCCAAGATCTACGGGCCGAACAGTACTTC
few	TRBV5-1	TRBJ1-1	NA	CASSSSGRGEAFF	TGCGCCAGCAGCTCGAGCGGTAGGGGTGAAGCTTTCTTT
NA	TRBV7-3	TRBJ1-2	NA	CASDGGASYGYTF	TGTGCCAGTGATGGGGGCGCCAGCTATGGCTACACCTTC
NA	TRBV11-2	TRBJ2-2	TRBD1	CASSSGGDTGELFF	TGTGCCAGCAGCTCAGGGGGCGATACCGGGGAGCTGTTTTTT
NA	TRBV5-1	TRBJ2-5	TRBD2	CASRRETYQETQYF	TGCGCCAGCAGGCGGGAGACGTACCAAGAGACCCAGTACTTC
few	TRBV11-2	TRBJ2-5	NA	CASSLGYQETQYF	TGTGCCAGCAGCTTGGGGTACCAAGAGACCCAGTACTTC
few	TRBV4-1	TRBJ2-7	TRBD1	CASSQGGQGGDEQYF	TGCGCCAGCAGCCAAGGCGGACAGGGGGGGGACGAGCAGTACTTC
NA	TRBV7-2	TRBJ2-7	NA	CASSLAGRIGEQYF	TGTGCCAGCAGCTTAGCGGGTAGGATCGGCGAGCAGTACTTC
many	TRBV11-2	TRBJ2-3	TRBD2	CASSPGLAGENTQYF	TGTGCCAGCAGCCCTGGACTAGCGGGAGAAAATACGCAGTATTTT
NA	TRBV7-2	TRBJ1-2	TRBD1	CASSSIQGAGEGYTF	TGTGCCAGCAGCTCGATTCAGGGGGCAGGGGAGGGCTACACCTTC
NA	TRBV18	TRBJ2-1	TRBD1	CASSRGQGEYNEQFF	TGTGCCAGCTCACGGGGACAGGGGGAATACAATGAGCAGTTCTTC
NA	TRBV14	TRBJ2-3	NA	CASSQAGAAGDTQYF	TGTGCCAGCAGCCAAGCGGGGGCAGCTGGAGATACGCAGTATTTT
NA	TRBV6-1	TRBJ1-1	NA	CASSEERHLTLEAFF	TGTGCCAGCAGTGAAGAGAGGCATCTAACATTAGAAGCTTTCTTT
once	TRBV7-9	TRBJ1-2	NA	CASSPPGTYGYTF	TGTGCCAGCAGCCCCCCCGGGACATATGGCTACACCTTC
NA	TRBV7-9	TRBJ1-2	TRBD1	CASSPGTGVGYTF	TGTGCCAGCAGCCCCGGGACAGGGGTTGGCTACACCTTC
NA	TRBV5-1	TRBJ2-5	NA	CASSSRVRNSRETQYF	TGCGCCAGCAGCTCCAGAGTTCGAAATAGCAGGGAGACCCAGTACTTC
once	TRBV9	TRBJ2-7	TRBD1	CASSVGAGGSYEQYF	TGTGCCAGCAGCGTAGGGGCAGGGGGATCCTACGAGCAGTACTTC
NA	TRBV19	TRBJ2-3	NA	CASSTRRADTQYF	TGTGCCAGTAGTACCCGACGGGCAGATACGCAGTATTTT
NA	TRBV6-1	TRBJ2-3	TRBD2	CASSEAIMGTSGGALDTQYF	TGTGCCAGCAGTGAAGCAATTATGGGGACTAGCGGGGGGGCCTTAGATACGCAGTATTTT
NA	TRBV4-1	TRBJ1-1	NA	CASSQVMGQAFF	TGCGCCAGCAGCCAGGTGATGGGACAAGCTTTCTTT
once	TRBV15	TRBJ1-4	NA	CATSRDPNEKLFF	TGTGCCACCAGCAGAGATCCTAATGAAAAACTGTTTTTT
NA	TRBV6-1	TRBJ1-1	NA	CASSEIQDQAFF	TGTGCCAGCAGTGAGATACAGGACCAAGCTTTCTTT
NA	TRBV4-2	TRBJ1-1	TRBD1	CASTQPTGGDGATEAFF	TGTGCCAGCACCCAACCGACAGGGGGCGATGGCGCAACTGAAGCTTTCTTT